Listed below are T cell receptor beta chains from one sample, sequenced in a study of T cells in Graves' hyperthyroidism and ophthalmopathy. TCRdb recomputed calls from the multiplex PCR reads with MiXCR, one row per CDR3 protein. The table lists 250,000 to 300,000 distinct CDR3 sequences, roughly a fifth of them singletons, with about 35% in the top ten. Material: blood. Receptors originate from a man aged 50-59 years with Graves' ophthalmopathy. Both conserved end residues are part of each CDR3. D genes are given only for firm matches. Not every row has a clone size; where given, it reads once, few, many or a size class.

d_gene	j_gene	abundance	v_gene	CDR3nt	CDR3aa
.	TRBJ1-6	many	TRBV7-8	TGTGCCAGCAGCTTGGGGGGAGAGGGTAGCTCACCCCTCCACTTT	CASSLGGEGSSPLHF
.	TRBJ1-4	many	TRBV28	TGTGCCAGCACCGCGGGACGGGAAAAACTGTTTTTT	CASTAGREKLFF
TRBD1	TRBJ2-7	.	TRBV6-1	TGTGCCAGCAGTCCGGGACAGGGATACTACGAGCAGTACTTC	CASSPGQGYYEQYF
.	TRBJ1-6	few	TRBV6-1	TGTGCCAGCAGAGCGGGACCTGGGGTTTCACCCCTCCACTTT	CASRAGPGVSPLHF
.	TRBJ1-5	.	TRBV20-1	TGCAGTGCTAGAGATATTGGTCAGCCCCAGCATTTT	CSARDIGQPQHF
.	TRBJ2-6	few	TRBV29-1	TGCAGCGTTGACCCCTCTGGGGCCAACGTCCTGACTTTC	CSVDPSGANVLTF
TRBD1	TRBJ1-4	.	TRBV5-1	TGCGCCAGCAGCCTCGACCCCGGGACAGACAATGAAAAACTGTTTTTT	CASSLDPGTDNEKLFF
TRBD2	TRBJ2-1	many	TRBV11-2	TGTGCCAGCAGCATAATGACTAGCGGCTACAATGAGCAGTTCTTC	CASSIMTSGYNEQFF
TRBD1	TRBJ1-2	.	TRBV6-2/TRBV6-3	TGTGCCAGCACCGACAGGGTACACTATGGCTACACCTTC	CASTDRVHYGYTF
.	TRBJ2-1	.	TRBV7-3	TGTGCCAGCAGCTTAACTTCGCCGAGGGATGAGCAGTTCTTC	CASSLTSPRDEQFF
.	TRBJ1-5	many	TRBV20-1	TGCAGTGCTAGAGACTACGTAAATCAGCCCCAGCATTTT	CSARDYVNQPQHF
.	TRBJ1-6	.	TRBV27	TGTGCCAGTAGTTTGGTGCCAAGTGGAAGTTCACCCCTCCACTTT	CASSLVPSGSSPLHF
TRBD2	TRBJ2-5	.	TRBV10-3	TGTGCCATCAGTGCCCTAGCGGAACTCCAAGAGACCCAGTACTTC	CAISALAELQETQYF
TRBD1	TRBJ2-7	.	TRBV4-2	TGTGCCAGCAGCCAAAGGGACAGGGATTCCTACGAGCAGTACTTC	CASSQRDRDSYEQYF
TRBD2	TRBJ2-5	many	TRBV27	TGTGCCAGCAGAAGTCCGAGCGGGAGTTGGGGAGAGACCCAGTACTTC	CASRSPSGSWGETQYF
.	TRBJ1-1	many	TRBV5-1	TGCGCCAGCAGCTTGGCCGAGACAGGAGAAGCTTTCTTT	CASSLAETGEAFF
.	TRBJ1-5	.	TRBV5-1	TGCGCCAGCAGCTTGTGGGGCGGTAGCAATCAGCCCCAGCATTTT	CASSLWGGSNQPQHF
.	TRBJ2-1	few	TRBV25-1	TGTGCCAGCAGTGAAAACCACTGGGGGGACAATGAGCAGTTCTTC	CASSENHWGDNEQFF
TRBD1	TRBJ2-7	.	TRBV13	TGTGCCAGTAGCCGGACAGGGGAGAGCTCCTACGAGCAGTACTTC	CASSRTGESSYEQYF
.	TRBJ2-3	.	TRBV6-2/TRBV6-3	TGTGCCAGCAGTTATAGCGGAGGAGATACGCAGTATTTT	CASSYSGGDTQYF
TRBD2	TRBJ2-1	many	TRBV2	TGTGCCAGCAGCGGCGGACTAGCGGGAACCTACAATGAGCAGTTCTTC	CASSGGLAGTYNEQFF
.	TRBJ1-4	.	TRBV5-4	TGTGCCAGCAGCTTGGACAGTGCAACTAATGAAAAACTGTTTTTT	CASSLDSATNEKLFF
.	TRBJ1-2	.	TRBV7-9	TGTGCCAGCAGCCCTAATAACTATGGCTACACCTTC	CASSPNNYGYTF
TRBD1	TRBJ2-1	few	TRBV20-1	TGCAGTGCTTACATGGGACAGTCCGGGGAGCAGTTCTTC	CSAYMGQSGEQFF
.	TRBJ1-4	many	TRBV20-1	TGCAGTGCTAGAGATACAGGGATTGAAAAACTGTTTTTT	CSARDTGIEKLFF
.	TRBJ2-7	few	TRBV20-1	TGCAGTGCTAGAGATGGGAAGGGATTATCCTACGAGCAGTACTTC	CSARDGKGLSYEQYF
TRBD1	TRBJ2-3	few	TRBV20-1	TGCAGTGCTAGAGCTCCCACCCAAGGGGGCCGGGATACGCAGTATTTT	CSARAPTQGGRDTQYF
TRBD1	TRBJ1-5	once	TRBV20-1	TGCAGTCACGGGACAGACAATCAGCCCCAGCATTTT	CSHGTDNQPQHF
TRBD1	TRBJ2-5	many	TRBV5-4	TGTGCCAGCAGCTTGGGGGACAGGGGGCGAGAGACCCAGTACTTC	CASSLGDRGRETQYF
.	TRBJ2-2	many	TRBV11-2	TGTGCCAGCAGCCTTGTCGTCGGGGAGCTGTTTTTT	CASSLVVGELFF
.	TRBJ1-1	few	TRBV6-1	TGTGCCAGCACCACTGGGTGGGGGGCGCGGAACACTGAAGCTTTCTTT	CASTTGWGARNTEAFF
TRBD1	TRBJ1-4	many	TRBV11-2	TGTGCCAGCAGCCACAGGGGGCTCGGGGAAAAACTGTTTTTT	CASSHRGLGEKLFF
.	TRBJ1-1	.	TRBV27	TGTGCCAGCAAAGAGCTGAACACTGAAGCTTTCTTT	CASKELNTEAFF
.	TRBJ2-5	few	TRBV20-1	TGCAGTGCTAGAGAGGGCAGGCCCCAAGAGACCCAGTACTTC	CSAREGRPQETQYF
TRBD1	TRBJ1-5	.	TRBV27	TGTGCCAGCAGTTTACACAGGGGGGACCAGCCCCAGCATTTT	CASSLHRGDQPQHF
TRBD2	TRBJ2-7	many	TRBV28	TGTGCCAGCAGTCCTAGCGGGGGGACCTACGAGCAGTACTTC	CASSPSGGTYEQYF
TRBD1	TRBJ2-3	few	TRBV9	TGTGCCAGCAAATTAGGGGACAGCCTCACAGATACGCAGTATTTT	CASKLGDSLTDTQYF
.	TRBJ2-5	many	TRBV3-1	TGTGCCAGCAGCCCCCCTGCAGGGTCGGAGACCCAGTACTTC	CASSPPAGSETQYF